Described below is a single T cell receptor (beta chain) sequence and its context. Sequencing was performed with immunoSEQ multiplex PCR; in TCRdb, only in-frame clones are kept and a portion is missing. Of about 95,000 clones in the sample, approximately 86% were seen once. The sample is drawn from a study of control samples from healthy donors and cancer patients. The germline V and J ends were trimmed by 4 bases and 7 bases, with 11 bases remaining between them. Germline V gene sequence: CDR1 SNHLY, CDR2 FYNNEI. This CDR3 is built from 14 residues. The clonotype comes from a man aged 25 to 40 in good health. Material for sequencing was blood. The rearrangement uses TRBV2 and TRBJ1-6; D is unresolved. CDR3 region: CASSGRSPNSPLHF. The CDR3 nucleotides read TGTGCCAGCAGTGGAAGGTCTCCAAATTCACCCCTCCACTTT.